The 26 T cell receptor beta chains given below trace back to one sample, sequenced in a study of shared clonotypes between healthy human individuals. Libraries were prepared by immunoSEQ multiplex PCR; TCRdb keeps only in-frame clonotypes and omits some of them. This sample carries more than 2 million clones, 85% to 95% of them seen once, and the ten largest clones take roughly 0.13%. Sequenced sample: naive CD4+ T cells sorted from blood. The subset is: CD45RA+ positively selected. Source of these receptors: a man younger than 35 in good health.

J is TRBJ2-1 and V is TRBV6-5; TRBD2 matches 15 bases. The CDR3 is 16 amino acids. With 2 bases clipped from V and 7 bases from J, the junction kept 3 bases outside the gene matches. The germline V gene has CDR1 MNHEY and CDR2 SVGAGI. CDR3 sequence reads: CASSYRTSGRGNEQFF. CDR3 sequence (DNA): TGTGCCAGCAGTTACAGGACTAGCGGGAGGGGGAATGAGCAGTTCTTC.

This chain uses TRBV10-1 with TRBJ2-5; 8 bases map to TRBD1. The J call may not be correct, given that the DNA end is closer to TRBJ2-7. The CDR3 is 12 residues long. Looked up from germline, CDR1 is WNHNN and CDR2 is SYGVQD (reference sequence). Here the CDR3 reads CASLGQGHEQYF. CDR3 nucleotide sequence: TGCGCCAGCCTAGGACAGGGCCACGAGCAGTACTTC.

This chain links TRBV5-1 with TRBJ1-6, with 8 bases identical to TRBD1. Per germline, CDR1 SGHRS and CDR2 YFSETQ. The CDR3 length is 15 residues. Unmatched junction bases numbered 1, after V lost 0 bases and J lost 5 bases. The CDR3 bases are TGCGCCAGCAGCTTGGAGGGACAGGATAATTCACCCCTCCACTTT. Amino acid sequence: CASSLEGQDNSPLHF.

The rearrangement uses TRBV28 and TRBJ1-4; the D gene is possibly TRBD1 (5 bases). The germline V gene has CDR1 MDHEN and CDR2 SYDVKM. The V end lost 7 bases, the J end lost 3 bases, and 15 bases lay between the germline ends. The CDR3 contains 15 residues. The CDR3 DNA sequence: TGTGCCAGCATCTCCGGGGGGACGGCTAATGAAAAACTGTTTTTT. Its translation: CASISGGTANEKLFF.

The rearrangement uses TRBV30 and TRBJ2-2; TRBD2 might be the D (6 bases). This CDR3 has 13 residues. The germline V gene encodes CDR1 GTSNPN and CDR2 SVGIG (reference sequence). The ends were cut back, 6 bases at V and 6 bases at J, with 14 bases in the middle. For the CDR3, the DNA is TGTGCCTGCCTCAAAGGGGAGGCCGGGGAGCTGTTTTTT. Amino acids: CACLKGEAGELFF.

This chain links TRBV6-1 with TRBJ1-4, with TRBD1 matching over 7 bases. This CDR3 spans 14 amino acids. Trimming removed 6 bases from V and 8 bases from J; junction bases left unmatched: 9. Germline V gene data show CDR1 as MNHNS and CDR2 as SASEGT. CDR3 DNA: TGTGCCAGCAGCCAGGGGGTTGTCAAAGAAAAACTGTTTTTT. Its protein product is CASSQGVVKEKLFF.

Remarks on this clone: The identical CDR3 is also encoded by other nucleotide sequences in the sample. CDR3 in amino acids: CASSQSGSTDTQYF. CDR3 nucleotide sequence: TGTGCCAGCAGCCAGAGCGGTAGCACAGATACGCAGTATTTT. The chain links TRBV7-2 to TRBJ2-3, with D perhaps TRBD2 (5 bases). With 5 bases removed from V and 0 bases from J, the gap between germline ends came to 9 bases. Germline V CDR1 and CDR2: SGHTA, FQGNSA. CDR3 length: 14 residues.

V is TRBV6-1 and J is TRBJ1-6; D remains unclear. This CDR3 is 13 amino acids long. Trimming took off 6 bases at V and 13 bases at J, with 16 bases between the two ends. Germline-derived CDR1 and CDR2 are MNHNS and SASEGT. In DNA form, the CDR3 reads TGTGCCAGCAGCATTTCTGGGGTGACGCCCCTCCACTTT. Translated: CASSISGVTPLHF.

This clone has just one count. V and J are TRBV6-6 and TRBJ2-7; the match to TRBD1 covers 8 bases. There are 13 residues in the CDR3. V dropped 4 bases and J dropped 2; count of bases not matched to a gene: 1. Looked up from germline, CDR1 is MNHNY and CDR2 is SVGAGI (reference sequence). The CDR3 loop is CASSLQGAYEQYF. The CDR3 nucleotides read TGTGCCAGCAGTTTACAGGGGGCCTACGAGCAGTACTTC.

The V call is TRBV7-3, the J call TRBJ2-7, with a weak D call TRBD2 (5 bases). The germline gives CDR1 SGHTA, CDR2 FQGTGA. V lost 2 bases and J 3 bases, leaving 8 bases between the germline ends. This CDR3 has 13 residues. The CDR3 sequence is CASSLQRSYEQYF. CDR3 nucleotides: TGTGCCAGCAGCTTACAGCGGAGCTACGAGCAGTACTTC.

The V gene is TRBV4-1, the J gene TRBJ2-5; 8 bases match TRBD2. The CDR3 consists of 16 residues. The germline V gene has CDR1 MGHRA and CDR2 YSYEKL. V dropped 2 bases and J dropped 1; count of bases not matched to a gene: 6. The CDR3 coding sequence is TGCGCCAGCAGCCAACTGCAGCGGGGGTCCCAAGAGACCCAGTACTTC. Its translation is CASSQLQRGSQETQYF.

CDR3 amino acids: CASGLTGAITDTQYF. DNA of the CDR3: TGTGCTAGTGGTTTAACAGGGGCCATCACAGATACGCAGTATTTT. The genes are TRBV12-5 and TRBJ2-3; 7 bases line up with TRBD1. Germline V CDR1 and CDR2: LGHNT, FRNRAP. J gave up 2 bases and V 3 bases, and 5 bases lay outside the gene matches. CDR3 length: 15 residues. Full variable domain (outside the CDR3, taken from reference TRBV12-5 and TRBJ2-3): DARVTQTPRHKVTEMGQEVTMRCQPILGHNTVFWYRQTMMQGLELLAYFRNRAPLDDSGMPKDRFSAEMPDATLATLKIQPSEPRDSAVYFCASGLTGAITDTQYFGPGTRLTVL.

This chain connects TRBV10-3 to TRBJ2-1, with 10 bases lining up with TRBD2. This CDR3 comprises 17 residues. Germline-derived CDR1 and CDR2 are ENHRY and SYGVKD. J lost 0 bases, V lost 7 bases, and 9 bases had no gene match. The CDR3 protein is CAITLTSGVNSYNEQFF. CDR3 sequence (DNA): TGTGCCATCACCCTAACTAGCGGGGTTAACTCCTACAATGAGCAGTTCTTC.

As for this clone: A much larger clone sits a single nucleotide away, making a read error possible. The genes are TRBV18 and TRBJ2-3; D is ambiguous. CDR1 KGHSH and CDR2 LQKENI come from the germline V gene. The CDR3 consists of 15 residues. V lost 1 base, J lost 0 bases, and 8 bases lay in between. As DNA, the CDR3 is TGTGCCAGCTCACCACTGCCCGGGAGCACAGATACGCAGTATTTT. Amino acids: CASSPLPGSTDTQYF.

The CDR3 sequence: CAIRGTSGSSSYNEQFF. The CDR3 DNA reads as TGTGCCATCAGAGGGACTAGCGGGAGCAGCAGCTACAATGAGCAGTTCTTC. V is TRBV10-3 and J is TRBJ2-1, with TRBD2 identical over 14 bases. The CDR3 is made up of 17 amino acids. From germline, CDR1 is ENHRY and CDR2 SYGVKD. V dropped 6 bases and J dropped 3; count of bases not matched to a gene: 7.

The V gene is TRBV11-2, the J gene TRBJ2-7; 8 bases are shared with TRBD2. Losses at the gene ends were 3 bases for V and 5 bases for J; bases not matched to a gene: 6. Germline CDR1 SGHAT, CDR2 FQNNGV. This CDR3 comprises 14 residues. The DNA of the CDR3 is TGTGCCAGCAGCTTTCCGGGACTAGTCCACGAGCAGTACTTC. Its translation: CASSFPGLVHEQYF.

The genes are TRBV5-1 and TRBJ2-3, with D possibly TRBD2 on 6 matching bases. This CDR3 comprises 15 residues. V dropped 4 bases and J dropped 0 bases, with 12 bases sitting between them. CDR1 is SGHRS, CDR2 YFSETQ, per germline. CDR3 amino acids: CASSIGGTSTDTQYF. In DNA, the CDR3 is TGCGCCAGCAGCATTGGTGGGACTAGCACAGATACGCAGTATTTT.

The CDR3 nucleotides read TGTGCCAGCATTCGGGACAGGGAGGGGGAGACCCAGTACTTC. This sequence encodes CASIRDREGETQYF. V is TRBV2 and J is TRBJ2-5, with 9 bases matching TRBD1. CDR1 and CDR2 (germline): SNHLY, FYNNEI. The V gene end was trimmed by 7 bases and the J gene end by 5 bases; junction bases not matched to a gene: 8. This CDR3 has 14 amino acids.

The chain is built from TRBV27 and TRBJ2-2, with D perhaps matching TRBD1 (5 bases). Per the germline V gene, CDR1 is MNHEY and CDR2 is SMNVEV (reference sequence). The CDR3 length is 16 residues. V lost 6 bases, J lost 4 bases, and 18 bases lay in between. CDR3: CASSQRTGGGTGELFF. In DNA, the CDR3 is TGTGCCAGCAGCCAGCGAACAGGCGGTGGCACCGGGGAGCTGTTTTTT.

This clone appeared once. The rearrangement joins TRBV10-3 to TRBJ2-2, with 14 nucleotides matching TRBD2. The CDR3 is 19 amino acids. Trimming at V came to 5 bases and at J to 4 bases, leaving 12 bases not matched to a gene. CDR1 ENHRY and CDR2 SYGVKD come from the germline V gene. The CDR3 DNA follows: TGTGCCATCAGTCCCCGCGGGGGACTAGCGGGAGAAGGCACCGGGGAGCTGTTTTTT. It specifies CAISPRGGLAGEGTGELFF.

This chain uses TRBV6-6 with TRBJ2-7; 7 bases agree with TRBD1. The CDR3 is made up of 13 amino acids. With V trimmed by 2 bases and J by 6 bases, 4 bases remained unmatched. From germline, CDR1 is MNHNY and CDR2 SVGAGI (reference sequence). In DNA, the CDR3 is TGTGCCAGCAGTTACACCGACAGGGCCGAGCAGTACTTC. This encodes CASSYTDRAEQYF.

With respect to this clone: Other DNA sequences of this sample code for an identical CDR3. This chain connects TRBV9 to TRBJ2-2, with D hard to call. This CDR3 spans 15 amino acids. Looked up from germline, CDR1 is SGDLS and CDR2 is YYNGEE. The germline V and J ends were trimmed by 0 bases and 0 bases, with 6 bases remaining between them. In nucleotides, the CDR3 is TGTGCCAGCAGCGTAGATCCTACGAACACCGGGGAGCTGTTTTTT. Amino acid sequence: CASSVDPTNTGELFF.

This rearrangement joins TRBV28 to TRBJ1-2, with a weak D call TRBD1 (5 bases). Deletions cut 8 bases from V and 2 bases from J, with 12 bases between. The germline V gene encodes CDR1 MDHEN and CDR2 SYDVKM. There are 13 residues in the CDR3. The CDR3 is CASLARVNYGYTF. The CDR3 DNA reads as TGTGCCAGCCTAGCCAGGGTGAACTATGGCTACACCTTC.

The V and J genes are TRBV5-5 and TRBJ2-5, with D unclear. V lost 1 base to trimming and J lost 7 bases, with 11 bases between them. The CDR3 consists of 13 residues. Germline lookup yields CDR1 SGHKS and CDR2 YYEKEE (reference sequence). The CDR3 is CASSLNMVGTQYF. CDR3 sequence (DNA): TGTGCCAGCAGCTTGAACATGGTGGGGACCCAGTACTTC.

The CDR3 region is CASMRAERLFF. In DNA form, the CDR3 reads TGTGCCAGTATGAGAGCCGAACGACTGTTTTTT. The chain uses TRBV30 and TRBJ1-4; D unresolved. The CDR3 loop spans 11 amino acids. Trimming stripped 8 bases from V and 13 bases from J, with 17 bases between. Looked up from germline, CDR1 is GTSNPN and CDR2 is SVGIG (reference sequence).

The sample holds a few counts of this clone. The sample carries other DNA sequences with the same CDR3. This chain links TRBV5-1 with TRBJ2-2; the D gene is possibly TRBD1 (5 bases). V shed 0 bases and J shed 2 bases, with 8 bases lying between them. There are 15 residues in the CDR3. CDR1 is SGHRS and CDR2 is YFSETQ in the germline V gene. In DNA form, the CDR3 reads TGCGCCAGCAGCTTGGGACAGAGTAACACCGGGGAGCTGTTTTTT. It codes for CASSLGQSNTGELFF.